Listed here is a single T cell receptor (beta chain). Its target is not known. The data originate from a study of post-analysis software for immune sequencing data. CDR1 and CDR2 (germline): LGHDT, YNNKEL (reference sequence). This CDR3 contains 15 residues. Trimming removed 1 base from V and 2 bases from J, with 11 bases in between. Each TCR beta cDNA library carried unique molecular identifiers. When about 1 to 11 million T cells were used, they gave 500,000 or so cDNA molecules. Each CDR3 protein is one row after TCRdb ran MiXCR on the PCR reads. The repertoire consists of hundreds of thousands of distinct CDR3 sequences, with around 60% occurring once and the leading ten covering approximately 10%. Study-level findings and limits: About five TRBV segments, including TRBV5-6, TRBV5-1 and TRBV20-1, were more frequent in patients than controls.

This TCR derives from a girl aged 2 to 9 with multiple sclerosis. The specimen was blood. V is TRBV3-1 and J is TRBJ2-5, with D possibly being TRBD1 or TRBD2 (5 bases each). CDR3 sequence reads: CASSQVGTAQETQYF. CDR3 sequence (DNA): TGTGCCAGCAGCCAAGTTGGGACGGCACAAGAGACCCAGTACTTC.